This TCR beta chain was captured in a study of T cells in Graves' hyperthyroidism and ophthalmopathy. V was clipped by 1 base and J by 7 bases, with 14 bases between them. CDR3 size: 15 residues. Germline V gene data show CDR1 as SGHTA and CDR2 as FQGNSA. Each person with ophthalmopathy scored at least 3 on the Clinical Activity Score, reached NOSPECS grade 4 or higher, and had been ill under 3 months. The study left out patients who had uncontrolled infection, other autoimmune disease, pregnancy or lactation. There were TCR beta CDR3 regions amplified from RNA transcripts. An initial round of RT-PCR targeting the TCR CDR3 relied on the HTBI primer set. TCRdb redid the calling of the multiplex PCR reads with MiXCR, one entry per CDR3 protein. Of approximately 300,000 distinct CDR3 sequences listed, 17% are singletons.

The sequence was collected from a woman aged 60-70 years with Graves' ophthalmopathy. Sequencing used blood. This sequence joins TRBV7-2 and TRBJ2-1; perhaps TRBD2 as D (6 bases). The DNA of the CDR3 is TGTGCCAGCAGCTTAGGATTTAGCGGCCCTAATGAGCAGTTCTTC. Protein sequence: CASSLGFSGPNEQFF.